This T cell receptor beta chain was sequenced during a study of control samples from healthy donors and cancer patients. In regard to this clone: Other nucleotide sequences in the sample specify the same CDR3.

Profiling relied on immunoSEQ multiplex PCR, and the TCRdb table lists in-frame clones only, not all of them. Here the sample spans 55,000 to 90,000 clones, around 82% being singletons. The V and J ends lost 1 base and 4 bases, in that order; junction bases with no gene match: 3. CDR3 size: 15 residues. Germline V gene lookup returns CDR1 LNHDA and CDR2 SQIVND (reference sequence). The sample taken for sequencing was blood. The TCR sequence derives from a man in his fifties or sixties in good health. The chain carries TRBV19 and TRBJ2-1; 8 nucleotides agree with TRBD2. Here the CDR3 reads CASSIGTSGYNEQFF. The CDR3 bases are TGTGCCAGTAGTATAGGAACTAGCGGATACAATGAGCAGTTCTTC.